This TCR beta chain was observed in a study of immune reconstitution after stem cell transplant in scleroderma. This CDR3 has 15 amino acids. Germline loops: CDR1 LNHDA, CDR2 SQIVND (reference sequence). V lost 1 base to trimming and J lost 0 bases, with 7 bases between them. TCRdb re-called the RT-PCR reads with MiXCR, one entry per CDR3 protein. The table records roughly 690 distinct CDR3 sequences, more than 7.5% of them present only once. This clonotype is classed as large. The chain is built from TRBV19 and TRBJ2-1, with D perhaps matching TRBD2 (5 bases). This specimen was taken before or after autologous hematopoietic stem cell transplantation (not recorded which). This TCR came from a male donor with systemic sclerosis. CDR3 coding DNA: TGTGCCAGTAGTATAGCGGGATCCTCCTACAATGAGCAGTTCTTC. Its protein is CASSIAGSSYNEQFF.